This TCR beta chain was observed in a study of T-cell memory formation after mild COVID-19. Study background: The two donors had largely donor-specific TCR clusters. General study results and limits: Certain responding clones were present in pre-infection memory, suggesting participation of cross-reactive memory. A balance of CD4 and CD8 characterized clones contracting day 15 to 85, whereas later expanders leaned CD4+.

Researchers used 5'RACE with constant-segment primers to make TCR alpha and TCR beta cDNA libraries that carry sample barcodes and UMIs. MiXCR, run by TCRdb on the 5' RACE reads, gives a single entry per CDR3 protein. The sample holds around 300,000 distinct CDR3 sequences, 15% to 20% seen once. With regard to this clonotype: Its matching antigen is unknown.

V was trimmed by 3 bases and J by 3 bases, leaving 9 bases between them. This CDR3 has 13 residues. Looked up from germline, CDR1 is SGHRS and CDR2 is YFSETQ. The chain employs TRBV5-1 and TRBJ1-2; unclear D gene. The receptor was derived from a young man who had mild COVID-19 (a few samples of this study predate the infection). Cell type and time point are not known. Sequencing was performed on PBMCs or a T cell subset sorted from them (not recorded which). CDR3 amino acids: CASSSQSYYGYTF. In DNA form, the CDR3 reads TGCGCCAGCAGCTCGCAGAGCTACTATGGCTACACCTTC.